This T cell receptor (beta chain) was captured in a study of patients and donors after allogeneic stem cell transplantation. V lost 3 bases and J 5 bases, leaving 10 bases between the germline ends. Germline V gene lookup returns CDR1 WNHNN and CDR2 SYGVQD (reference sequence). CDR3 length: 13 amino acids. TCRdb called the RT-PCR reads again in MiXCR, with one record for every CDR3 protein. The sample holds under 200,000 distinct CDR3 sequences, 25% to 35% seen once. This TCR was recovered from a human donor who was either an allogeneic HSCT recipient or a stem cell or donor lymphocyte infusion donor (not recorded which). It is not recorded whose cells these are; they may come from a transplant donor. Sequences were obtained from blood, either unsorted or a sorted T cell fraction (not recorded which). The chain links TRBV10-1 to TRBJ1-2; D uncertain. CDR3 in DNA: TGCGCCAGCAGTGATTCGAGGGCTTATGGCTACACCTTC. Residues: CASSDSRAYGYTF.